A selection of T cell receptor beta chains follows, all from one sample in a study of cytomegalovirus exposure and HLA in healthy donors. Some clones are missing from TCRdb's copy, which holds only in-frame ones; the method was immunoSEQ multiplex PCR. This table has about 180,000 clones, around 79% appearing once. Sample: PBMCs. The receptors stem from a man aged 35 to 55 in good health and CMV-seropositive. Both conserved end residues are part of each CDR3. Fields, in order: clone size, D gene, J gene, V gene, CDR3 protein, CDR3 DNA. The D gene is left open where the match is weak. The size of a clone is reported for some rows only, either as once, few or many, or as a class for expanded clones.

size: once
D: .
J: TRBJ2-1
V: TRBV20-1
CDR3: CSANQYNEQFF
DNA: TGCAGTGCTAACCAGTACAATGAGCAGTTCTTC

size: once
D: TRBD1
J: TRBJ2-1
V: TRBV5-1
CDR3: CASSLGQGPYNEQFF
DNA: TGCGCCAGCAGCCTGGGACAGGGGCCCTACAATGAGCAGTTCTTC

size: .
D: .
J: TRBJ2-5
V: TRBV7-9
CDR3: CASSSRGETQYF
DNA: TGTGCCAGCAGCTCCCGGGGGGAGACCCAGTACTTC

size: .
D: TRBD1
J: TRBJ2-7
V: TRBV7-9
CDR3: CASSSTKTGQDSYEQYF
DNA: TGTGCCAGCAGTTCCACAAAAACCGGACAGGATTCTTACGAGCAGTACTTC

size: .
D: TRBD1
J: TRBJ1-4
V: TRBV5-1
CDR3: CASSLGPQGANEKLFF
DNA: TGCGCCAGCAGCTTGGGACCTCAGGGGGCTAATGAAAAACTGTTTTTT

size: .
D: .
J: TRBJ2-7
V: TRBV18
CDR3: CASSPTGYEQYF
DNA: TGTGCCAGCTCACCTACAGGGTACGAGCAGTACTTC

size: .
D: .
J: TRBJ2-3
V: TRBV27
CDR3: CASSSGRGTDTQYF
DNA: TGTGCCAGCAGTTCGGGCAGGGGCACAGATACGCAGTATTTT

size: .
D: TRBD2
J: TRBJ2-3
V: TRBV4-1
CDR3: CAGSRVWTSLTDTQYF
DNA: TGCGCCGGGTCCAGGGTCTGGACTAGCTTGACAGATACGCAGTATTTT

size: .
D: TRBD1
J: TRBJ2-7
V: TRBV9
CDR3: CASSVGGGPLEQYF
DNA: TGTGCCAGCAGCGTAGGAGGGGGCCCACTCGAGCAGTACTTC

size: .
D: TRBD2
J: TRBJ2-1
V: TRBV7-3
CDR3: CASSLGGLDSDEQFF
DNA: TGTGCCAGCAGCTTAGGGGGACTAGATAGCGATGAGCAGTTCTTC

size: .
D: .
J: TRBJ2-1
V: TRBV13
CDR3: CASSLAGVNEQFF
DNA: TGTGCCAGCAGCTTAGCCGGGGTAAATGAGCAGTTCTTC

size: .
D: TRBD1
J: TRBJ2-5
V: TRBV6-1
CDR3: CASRRVWDSSETQYF
DNA: TGTGCCAGCAGAAGAGTCTGGGACAGCTCAGAGACCCAGTACTTC

size: .
D: .
J: TRBJ1-1
V: TRBV5-4
CDR3: CASSLQGLEMNTEAFF
DNA: TGTGCCAGCAGCCTCCAGGGTTTGGAGATGAACACTGAAGCTTTCTTT

size: .
D: .
J: TRBJ2-1
V: TRBV11-2
CDR3: CASSSSVLNEQFF
DNA: TGTGCCAGCAGTTCATCGGTTCTCAATGAGCAGTTCTTC

size: .
D: TRBD1
J: TRBJ1-2
V: TRBV19
CDR3: CASTDGPGGWIYGYTF
DNA: TGTGCCAGTACCGACGGACCAGGGGGCTGGATCTATGGCTACACCTTC

size: .
D: TRBD1
J: TRBJ1-1
V: TRBV29-1
CDR3: CSVLEGADTEAFF
DNA: TGCAGCGTTTTGGAGGGGGCTGACACTGAAGCTTTCTTT

size: .
D: TRBD2
J: TRBJ2-1
V: TRBV30
CDR3: CAWRASGRANEQFF
DNA: TGTGCCTGGAGAGCTAGCGGGAGGGCTAATGAGCAGTTCTTC

size: .
D: .
J: TRBJ2-7
V: TRBV14
CDR3: CASSQGGYSSYEQYF
DNA: TGTGCCAGCAGCCAAGGAGGGTACAGCTCCTACGAGCAGTACTTC

size: .
D: TRBD1
J: TRBJ1-2
V: TRBV28
CDR3: CAISLDRDHGYTF
DNA: TGTGCCATCAGTCTAGACAGGGACCATGGCTACACCTTC

size: .
D: .
J: TRBJ2-5
V: TRBV23-1
CDR3: CASSQSRELGETQYF
DNA: TGCGCCAGCAGTCAATCGAGGGAGTTGGGAGAGACCCAGTACTTC

size: .
D: .
J: TRBJ1-2
V: TRBV28
CDR3: CASSVRGATNYGYTF
DNA: TGTGCCAGCAGTGTCCGGGGGGCGACCAACTATGGCTACACCTTC

size: .
D: TRBD2
J: TRBJ2-2
V: TRBV28
CDR3: CATPGGRDTGELFF
DNA: TGTGCCACCCCTGGCGGGAGAGACACCGGGGAGCTGTTTTTT

size: .
D: TRBD2
J: TRBJ2-7
V: TRBV27
CDR3: CASMGGVDYEQYF
DNA: TGTGCCAGCATGGGGGGGGTAGACTACGAGCAGTACTTC

size: few
D: .
J: TRBJ2-7
V: TRBV5-1
CDR3: CASSLTADRSSEQYF
DNA: TGCGCCAGCAGCTTGACGGCAGACAGGTCAAGCGAGCAGTACTTC

size: .
D: TRBD2
J: TRBJ2-2
V: TRBV10-1
CDR3: CASSQYGGSNGGELFF
DNA: TGCGCCAGCAGCCAATACGGCGGGAGTAACGGCGGGGAGCTGTTTTTT

size: .
D: TRBD2
J: TRBJ2-1
V: TRBV5-1
CDR3: CASSATSGSYNEQFF
DNA: TGCGCCAGCAGCGCCACTAGCGGATCCTACAATGAGCAGTTCTTC

size: .
D: .
J: TRBJ2-5
V: TRBV2
CDR3: CASYLSGVGETQYF
DNA: TGTGCCAGCTACCTGTCCGGGGTTGGGGAGACCCAGTACTTC

size: .
D: .
J: TRBJ1-5
V: TRBV15
CDR3: CATSLRGGRNQPQHF
DNA: TGTGCCACCAGCCTCCGGGGAGGTCGAAATCAGCCCCAGCATTTT

size: few
D: .
J: TRBJ1-6
V: TRBV6-5
CDR3: CASRISTAPLHF
DNA: TGTGCCAGCAGGATTTCGACAGCACCCCTCCACTTT

size: .
D: TRBD1
J: TRBJ1-1
V: TRBV6-6
CDR3: CASRRTGGLNTEAFF
DNA: TGTGCCAGCAGAAGGACAGGGGGCTTGAACACTGAAGCTTTCTTT

size: few
D: .
J: TRBJ1-4
V: TRBV5-1
CDR3: CASSLEGTTNEKLFF
DNA: TGCGCCAGCAGCTTGGAGGGGACAACTAATGAAAAACTGTTTTTT

size: .
D: .
J: TRBJ2-4
V: TRBV7-9
CDR3: CASSFSGLGENSQYF
DNA: TGTGCCAGCAGCTTTTCGGGATTGGGCGAAAACAGTCAGTACTTC

size: .
D: TRBD1
J: TRBJ2-1
V: TRBV6-1
CDR3: CASSEAIRDRAYNEQFF
DNA: TGTGCCAGCAGTGAAGCGATCCGGGACAGGGCGTATAATGAGCAGTTCTTC

size: .
D: TRBD1
J: TRBJ1-5
V: TRBV6-5
CDR3: CASSYGYRGPNQPQHF
DNA: TGTGCCAGCAGTTACGGCTACAGGGGGCCCAATCAGCCCCAGCATTTT

size: .
D: TRBD1
J: TRBJ1-4
V: TRBV12-5
CDR3: CASGLSGQGNEKLFF
DNA: TGTGCTAGTGGTTTGAGCGGACAGGGTAATGAAAAACTGTTTTTT

size: .
D: .
J: TRBJ1-2
V: TRBV7-9
CDR3: CASSSSNYGYTF
DNA: TGTGCCAGCAGCTCCTCTAACTATGGCTACACCTTC

size: once
D: TRBD2
J: TRBJ2-1
V: TRBV10-3
CDR3: CATDSRAGGSSYNEQFF
DNA: TGTGCCACCGACAGTAGAGCGGGAGGTAGCTCCTACAATGAGCAGTTCTTC

size: .
D: .
J: TRBJ2-1
V: TRBV28
CDR3: CASSVQPSPQQFF
DNA: TGTGCCAGCAGTGTACAACCTAGTCCCCAGCAGTTCTTC

size: .
D: TRBD1
J: TRBJ2-2
V: TRBV28
CDR3: CASSLRQGDGELFF
DNA: TGTGCCAGCAGCCTCAGACAGGGGGACGGGGAGCTGTTTTTT

size: .
D: TRBD1
J: TRBJ2-3
V: TRBV9
CDR3: CASSVGQGANTQYF
DNA: TGTGCCAGCAGCGTCGGACAGGGGGCTAATACGCAGTATTTT

size: .
D: .
J: TRBJ2-7
V: TRBV6-5
CDR3: CASSSQGLPSSYEQYF
DNA: TGTGCCAGCAGTTCTCAGGGACTCCCGAGCTCCTACGAGCAGTACTTC

size: .
D: .
J: TRBJ1-1
V: TRBV7-9
CDR3: CSSDGQPNTEAFF
DNA: TGTTCCAGCGATGGACAGCCGAACACTGAAGCTTTCTTT

size: .
D: .
J: TRBJ2-5
V: TRBV4-1
CDR3: CASSQRINYQETQYF
DNA: TGCGCCAGCAGCCAAAGAATTAACTACCAAGAGACCCAGTACTTC

size: .
D: TRBD2
J: TRBJ2-1
V: TRBV5-1
CDR3: CASSVTGTSGRDEQFF
DNA: TGCGCCAGCAGCGTCACCGGGACTAGCGGGAGAGATGAGCAGTTCTTC

size: .
D: .
J: TRBJ2-7
V: TRBV6-6
CDR3: CASAPSGTLTYEQYF
DNA: TGTGCCAGCGCTCCTTCCGGGACACTAACCTACGAGCAGTACTTC

size: .
D: .
J: TRBJ2-5
V: TRBV27
CDR3: CASSLGGDRRQETQYF
DNA: TGTGCCAGCAGTTTAGGGGGGGACAGGCGCCAAGAGACCCAGTACTTC

size: .
D: .
J: TRBJ2-7
V: TRBV7-6
CDR3: CASSSGQRGPYEQYF
DNA: TGTGCCAGCAGCTCAGGACAGCGAGGGCCCTACGAGCAGTACTTC

size: .
D: TRBD2
J: TRBJ2-2
V: TRBV11-2
CDR3: CASSFGRERPGELFF
DNA: TGTGCCAGCAGCTTCGGGAGGGAACGGCCCGGGGAGCTGTTTTTT

size: .
D: TRBD2
J: TRBJ2-7
V: TRBV2
CDR3: CASTRREGYEQYF
DNA: TGTGCCAGCACCCGGCGGGAGGGCTACGAGCAGTACTTC

size: .
D: .
J: TRBJ2-3
V: TRBV5-1
CDR3: CASSLGLRTDTQYF
DNA: TGCGCCAGCAGCTTGGGACTACGCACAGATACGCAGTATTTT